Each of the 31 T cell receptor beta chains below was sequenced from the same sample in a study of blood T cell repertoires in COVID-19. TCRdb keeps only in-frame clones here, not all; method: immunoSEQ multiplex PCR. This sample has around 110,000 clones, with 80% to 90% found just once. The sequenced material came from peripheral blood. These receptors all stem from a man aged 40-49 years with acute or convalescent COVID-19.

The chain is built from TRBV4-2 and TRBJ2-3; 7 bases agree with TRBD1. CDR3 length: 17 amino acids. The germline gives CDR1 LGHNA, CDR2 YNFKEQ. With 0 bases clipped from V and 4 bases from J, the junction kept 10 bases outside the gene matches. This CDR3 is CASSQEVSGQAADTQYF. The CDR3 nucleotides read TGTGCCAGCAGCCAAGAGGTTTCTGGACAGGCGGCAGATACGCAGTATTTT.

V gene TRBV5-1 combines with J gene TRBJ1-5; 9 positions agree with TRBD1. The CDR3 has 15 residues. The junction had 1 base not matched to a gene; V was cut back by 0 bases and J by 3 bases. Per the germline V gene, CDR1 is SGHRS and CDR2 is YFSETQ. The CDR3: CASSLGQGVNQPQHF. CDR3 DNA sequence: TGCGCCAGCAGCTTGGGACAGGGGGTCAATCAGCCCCAGCATTTT. Combining the CDR3 with reference TRBV5-1 and TRBJ1-5 gives the whole variable domain KAGVTQTPRYLIKTRGQQVTLSCSPISGHRSVSWYQQTPGQGLQFLFEYFSETQRNKGNFPGRFSGRQFSNSRSEMNVSTLELGDSALYLCASSLGQGVNQPQHFGDGTRLSIL.

This sequence joins TRBV12-3 or TRBV12-4 and TRBJ1-4; D gene ambiguous. The CDR3 loop spans 13 amino acids. Trimming shortened V by 7 bases and J by 4 bases, and 10 bases separated the two germline ends. CDR3 sequence (DNA): TGTGCCAGCATGGGGAGGTATAATGAAAAACTGTTTTTT. Amino acid sequence: CASMGRYNEKLFF.

The rearrangement joins TRBV6-5 to TRBJ1-2; D possibly corresponds to TRBD1 (6 bases). V lost 7 bases and J lost 0, with 15 bases in between. This CDR3 has 15 residues. CDR1 and CDR2 from the germline V gene are MNHEY and SVGAGI. The CDR3 reads CASTSSGATNYGYTF. The CDR3 coding sequence is TGTGCCAGCACTTCCTCGGGGGCCACTAACTATGGCTACACCTTC.

This chain connects TRBV19 to TRBJ2-1; D gene unclear. The germline CDR1 and CDR2 sequences are LNHDA and SQIVND (reference sequence). With 4 bases removed from V and 9 bases from J, the gap between germline ends came to 7 bases. The length of the CDR3 is 11 residues. The CDR3 DNA reads as TGTGCCAGTAGTAGGAACAGTGAGCAGTTCTTC. Protein sequence: CASSRNSEQFF.

The chain recombines TRBV4-1 with TRBJ2-7, with 8 bases matching TRBD1. Germline CDR1 and CDR2: MGHRA and YSYEKL. V dropped 3 bases and J dropped 0; count of bases not matched to a gene: 7. The length of the CDR3 is 16 residues. The CDR3 here is CASSHPPGQDSYEQYF. The CDR3 DNA is TGCGCCAGCAGCCATCCCCCGGGACAGGACTCCTACGAGCAGTACTTC.

This chain's CDR3 is CASSSLTGAYGYTF. The CDR3 DNA reads as TGCGCCAGCAGCTCCCTGACAGGGGCCTATGGCTACACCTTC. This chain joins TRBV5-1 and TRBJ1-2, with TRBD1 identical over 8 bases. CDR3 length equals 14 residues. After removal of 3 bases from V and 4 bases from J, the junction contained 5 bases not matched to a gene. The germline CDR1 and CDR2 sequences are SGHRS and YFSETQ.

The chain uses TRBV4-2 and TRBJ2-5, with D perhaps TRBD1 (7 bases). Germline assignment: CDR1 LGHNA and CDR2 YNFKEQ. This CDR3 region has 17 residues. V lost 2 bases and J lost 4, with 20 bases in between. The CDR3 loop is CASSQPGLTKGAETQYF. DNA of the CDR3: TGTGCCAGCAGCCAACCGGGACTCACGAAGGGGGCAGAGACCCAGTACTTC.

The chain carries TRBV9 and TRBJ2-1, with D perhaps matching TRBD2 (7 bases). V was pared by 4 bases and J by 9 bases, with 20 bases between. This CDR3 has 15 amino acids. CDR1 and CDR2 (germline): SGDLS, YYNGEE. The CDR3 is CASSTRLGGGTEQFF. The CDR3 DNA reads TGTGCCAGCAGCACGCGCCTAGGCGGGGGCACTGAGCAGTTCTTC.

The V and J genes are TRBV7-2 and TRBJ2-1; 12 bases are shared with TRBD2. Germline loops: CDR1 SGHTA, CDR2 FQGNSA. Germline trimming cut 5 bases from V and 2 bases from J; bases unmatched to any gene: 4. The CDR3 is 16 amino acids. The DNA of the CDR3 is TGTGCCAGCAGCCTGAGACTAGCGGGGGCCTACAATGAGCAGTTCTTC. Protein sequence: CASSLRLAGAYNEQFF.

This clone was recorded only once. V is TRBV5-6 and J is TRBJ2-7; D uncertain. The CDR3 contains 13 residues. V gave up 1 base and J gave up 7 bases, with 12 bases separating them. Germline assignment: CDR1 SGHDT and CDR2 YYEEEE. The CDR3 DNA sequence: TGTGCCAGCAGCTTGCGGAACAGAAGGGAGCAGTACTTC. Its translation is CASSLRNRREQYF.

The sample holds one count of this clone. The chain recombines TRBV19 with TRBJ1-2; 11 bases are shared with TRBD1. CDR1 is LNHDA, CDR2 SQIVND, per germline (reference sequence). After removal of 5 bases from V and 4 bases from J, the junction contained 3 bases not matched to a gene. The CDR3 is 14 residues long. Here the CDR3 reads CASSLGQGVYGYTF. The CDR3 region has the DNA TGTGCCAGTAGTTTGGGACAGGGGGTCTATGGCTACACCTTC. Drawing the rest from reference TRBV19 and TRBJ1-2, the complete variable domain is DGGITQSPKYLFRKEGQNVTLSCEQNLNHDAMYWYRQDPGQGLRLIYYSQIVNDFQKGDIAEGYSVSREKKESFPLTVTSAQKNPTAFYLCASSLGQGVYGYTFGSGTRLTVV.

The V call is TRBV11-3, the J call TRBJ2-1, with 9 bases aligning to TRBD2. CDR1 is SGHNT and CDR2 is YENEEA in the germline V gene. With 5 bases clipped from V and 9 bases from J, the junction kept 5 bases outside the gene matches. This CDR3 comprises 13 residues. CDR3 sequence reads: CASSGTSKSEQFF. In DNA form, the CDR3 reads TGTGCCAGCAGCGGGACTAGCAAAAGTGAGCAGTTCTTC.

The rearrangement uses TRBV9 and TRBJ1-2, with 8 bases matching TRBD1. The V gene end was trimmed by 4 bases and the J gene end by 12 bases; junction bases not matched to a gene: 11. The CDR3 length is 13 residues. Germline CDR1 and CDR2: SGDLS and YYNGEE. This CDR3 is CASSTSPATGDTF. As DNA, the CDR3 is TGTGCCAGCAGCACGTCCCCGGCGACAGGGGACACCTTC.

This clone was found once. J is TRBJ2-7 and V is TRBV11-3, with D perhaps TRBD2 (5 bases). Trimming cost V 5 bases and J 3 bases, with 11 bases left between them. Looked up from germline, CDR1 is SGHNT and CDR2 is YENEEA. CDR3 length: 13 residues. The CDR3 coding sequence is TGTGCCAGCAGCCCCGGACTTCACTACGAGCAGTACTTC. Protein: CASSPGLHYEQYF.

The gene calls are TRBV5-1 and TRBJ1-1, with D possibly TRBD1 on 6 matching bases. The CDR3 loop spans 15 amino acids. Germline loops: CDR1 SGHRS, CDR2 YFSETQ. Trimming removed 1 base at V and 2 bases at J, with 12 bases between. The CDR3 reads CASSLTGQYNTEAFF. CDR3 DNA sequence: TGCGCCAGCAGCTTGACTGGACAGTATAACACTGAAGCTTTCTTT.

This clone was seen once. The sample contains more than one DNA sequence encoding this CDR3. This chain joins TRBV14 and TRBJ2-7; 8 nucleotides align to TRBD1. Germline V CDR1 and CDR2: SGHDN, FVKESK. The CDR3 consists of 14 residues. Trimming took 0 bases from V and 7 from J; bases not matched to a gene: 5. CDR3 sequence (DNA): TGTGCCAGCAGCCAAGACAGGGGGCTGAGTGAGCAGTACTTC. Translating gives CASSQDRGLSEQYF.

In this sample, this clone turned up a few times. J is TRBJ2-7 and V is TRBV23-1; a weak D match, TRBD1 (5 bases). TRBV23-1 is known as an ORF, though its function is uncertain. The length of the CDR3 is 14 residues. V was cut by 0 bases and J by 3 bases, with 9 bases left in between. The CDR3, as DNA: TGCGCCAGCAGTCAATCCAGGGTGAGCTACGAGCAGTACTTC. This translates into CASSQSRVSYEQYF.

This clone was observed a single time. The chain joins TRBV30 to TRBJ2-5; possible D gene TRBD2, 5 bases. V lost 4 bases, J lost 3 bases, and 15 bases lay in between. CDR1 is GTSNPN and CDR2 is SVGIG in the germline V gene (reference sequence). CDR3 size: 14 residues. CDR3 residues: CAWTPRTGKETQYF. CDR3 in DNA: TGTGCCTGGACCCCTCGGACCGGGAAAGAGACCCAGTACTTC.

The genes are TRBV4-3 and TRBJ2-7; D perhaps matches TRBD1 (5 bases). The CDR3 has 15 amino acids. CDR1 LGHNA and CDR2 YSLEER come from the germline V gene. V lost 1 base, J lost 0 bases, and 10 bases lay in between. The DNA of the CDR3 is TGCGCCAGCAGCCAAGGGCAGGGAAGCTCCTACGAGCAGTACTTC. It specifies CASSQGQGSSYEQYF.

The V and J genes are TRBV6-6 and TRBJ1-1; D remains ambiguous. Germline CDR1 is MNHNY and CDR2 is SVGAGI (reference sequence). Between the trimmed V and J ends, which lost 6 bases and 7 bases, there was a span of 12 bases. There are 12 residues in the CDR3. CDR3 amino acids: CASSAAKNEAFF. CDR3 in DNA: TGTGCCAGCAGCGCGGCCAAGAATGAAGCTTTCTTT.

V gene TRBV5-1 combines with J gene TRBJ2-3; 8 bases fit TRBD2. Germline V gene lookup returns CDR1 SGHRS and CDR2 YFSETQ. This CDR3 has 16 residues. Trimming removed 5 bases from V and 2 bases from J; junction bases left unmatched: 10. The CDR3 region is CASRLRAGGYTDTQYF. The CDR3, as DNA: TGCGCCAGCAGACTGAGGGCGGGGGGCTACACAGATACGCAGTATTTT.

This clone was picked up many times. This chain connects TRBV10-1 to TRBJ2-2; tentative D call: TRBD2 (5 bases). CDR3 length equals 12 residues. CDR1 is WNHNN and CDR2 is SYGVQD in the germline V gene (reference sequence). The V end was cut by 5 bases, the J end by 8 bases, with 9 bases between. The CDR3 region has the DNA TGCGCCAGCAGTCTCGGGGTTGGGGAGCTGTTTTTT. This gives the protein CASSLGVGELFF.

V and J are TRBV4-2 and TRBJ2-7, with D tentatively TRBD1 (6 bases). With 0 bases removed from V and 5 bases from J, the gap between germline ends came to 26 bases. The germline V gene encodes CDR1 LGHNA and CDR2 YNFKEQ. The CDR3 sequence is 19 residues long. CDR3 DNA: TGTGCCAGCAGCCAAGATTATGGCGGACAGCCCCTGTTTGGCAACGAGCAGTACTTC. This gives the protein CASSQDYGGQPLFGNEQYF.

V and J are TRBV27 and TRBJ1-5, with TRBD1 identical over 8 bases. In germline, CDR1 is MNHEY, CDR2 SMNVEV (reference sequence). V gave up 5 bases and J gave up 2 bases; unmatched junction bases: 8. CDR3 length equals 16 residues. CDR3: CASSRTGQSGNQPQHF. The DNA of the CDR3 is TGTGCCAGCAGTCGGACAGGGCAGAGTGGCAATCAGCCCCAGCATTTT.

The sample holds one count of this clone. The chain couples TRBV13 to TRBJ2-5; D might be TRBD1 (5 bases). The V gene lost 1 base and the J gene lost 11 bases, with 14 bases spanning the gap. The CDR3 sequence is 13 residues long. CDR1 is PRHDT and CDR2 is FYEKMQ in the germline V gene (reference sequence). Written as DNA, the CDR3 is TGTGCCAGCAGCTTAGACCAGGGCAGCGAACAGTACTTC. Its translation is CASSLDQGSEQYF.

V gene TRBV7-2 combines with J gene TRBJ1-5, with D perhaps TRBD1 (6 bases). The CDR3 runs 13 residues. The V end was cut by 5 bases, the J end by 6 bases, with 11 bases between. In germline, CDR1 is SGHTA, CDR2 FQGNSA. CDR3 nucleotides: TGTGCCAGCAGCCGGGACATCCGTCAGCCCCAGCATTTT. Its protein is CASSRDIRQPQHF.

This sequence joins TRBV15 and TRBJ2-6; D is undetermined. V shed 0 bases and J shed 1 base, with 10 bases lying between them. The CDR3 has 17 residues. Germline V lookup: CDR1 LNHNV, CDR2 YYDKDF (reference sequence). CDR3 region: CATSRDLGNSGANVLTF. CDR3 nucleotide sequence: TGTGCCACCAGCAGAGATCTAGGCAATTCTGGGGCCAACGTCCTGACTTTC.

V and J are TRBV6-5 and TRBJ1-4, with 9 nucleotides matching TRBD1. After removal of 4 bases from V and 3 bases from J, the junction contained 6 bases not matched to a gene. CDR3 length equals 16 residues. The germline V gene has CDR1 MNHEY and CDR2 SVGAGI. This CDR3 reads CASSSRGQGSNEKLFF. CDR3 DNA sequence: TGTGCCAGCAGTTCTAGGGGACAGGGATCTAATGAAAAACTGTTTTTT.

The V call is TRBV15, the J call TRBJ2-7; no reliable D call. The CDR3 is 13 amino acids. V lost 1 base and J lost 2, with 6 bases in between. Per the germline V gene, CDR1 is LNHNV and CDR2 is YYDKDF (reference sequence). In nucleotides, the CDR3 is TGTGCCACCAGCAGAGTCAGTGCCTACGAGCAGTACTTC. It encodes CATSRVSAYEQYF.

The V call is TRBV30, the J call TRBJ1-4, with TRBD1 identical over 10 bases. The V and J ends lost 0 bases and 8 bases, in that order; junction bases with no gene match: 6. CDR1 and CDR2 (germline): GTSNPN, SVGIG (reference sequence). The CDR3 covers 15 residues. The CDR3 sequence: CAWSVPTGGEEKLFF. CDR3 sequence (DNA): TGTGCCTGGAGTGTCCCGACAGGGGGCGAGGAAAAACTGTTTTTT.